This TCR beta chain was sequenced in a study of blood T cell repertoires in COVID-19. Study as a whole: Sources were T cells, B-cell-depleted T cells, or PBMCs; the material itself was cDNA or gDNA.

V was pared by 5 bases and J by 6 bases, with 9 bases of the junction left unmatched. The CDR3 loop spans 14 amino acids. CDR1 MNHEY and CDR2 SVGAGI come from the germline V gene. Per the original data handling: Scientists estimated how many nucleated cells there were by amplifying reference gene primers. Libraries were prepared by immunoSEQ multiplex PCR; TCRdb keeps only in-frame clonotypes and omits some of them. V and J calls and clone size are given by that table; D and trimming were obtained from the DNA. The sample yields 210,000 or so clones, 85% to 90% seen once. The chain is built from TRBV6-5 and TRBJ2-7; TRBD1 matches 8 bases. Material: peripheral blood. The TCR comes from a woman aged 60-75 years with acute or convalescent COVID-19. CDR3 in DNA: TGTGCCAGCAGTCAGGGCAGGGGGCGCGCCGAGCAGTACTTC. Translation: CASSQGRGRAEQYF.